This T cell receptor (beta chain) was recorded in a study of regulatory T cells in long-lasting Graves disease. The time point: newly diagnosed GD, antithyroid drugs for less than 3 months. From PBMCs, RNA was extracted and then used to make the TCR library. HTBI primers from iRepertoire and Arm-PCR of CDR3 regions yielded the TCR beta libraries. In TCRdb, the multiplex PCR reads were re-called with MiXCR into one record per CDR3 protein. The sample consists of some 490,000 distinct CDR3 sequences, 12% of them appearing once. This clonotype was recorded many times. The V gene lost 4 bases and the J gene lost 5 bases, with 5 bases spanning the gap. The germline CDR1 and CDR2 sequences are SQVTM and ANQGSEA. The CDR3 contains 10 residues. The same sample was also studied in work on T cells in Graves' hyperthyroidism and ophthalmopathy.

This chain uses TRBV29-1 with TRBJ2-5; D is uncertain. The receptor's source is a woman in her 30s with Graves disease. The input for sequencing was peripheral blood mononuclear cells (PBMCs), taken at new diagnosis, from a patient treated with antithyroid drugs. The CDR3 DNA sequence: TGCAGCGTTGGCTGGGAGACCCAGTACTTC. This gives the protein CSVGWETQYF.